A selection of T cell receptor beta chains follows, all from one sample in a study of identical twins. One entry per CDR3 protein results from TCRdb running MiXCR on the 5' RACE reads. The sample has under 1 million distinct CDR3 sequences, approximately 13% seen once. The sample also formed part of further work on yellow fever vaccine responses in identical twins.

The sample consisted of PBMCs. The origin of the receptors is a woman younger than 35 in good health. Each CDR3 is given with its conserved first and last residue. A D gene is named only where the DNA matches it firmly. The size field is filled for only some rows; it gives once, few, many or a size class.

clone_size d_call j_call v_call cdr3_nt cdr3_aa
. . TRBJ1-5 TRBV5-1 TGCGCCAGCAGCCCGGGACACGCTAGCAATCAGCCCCAGCATTTT CASSPGHASNQPQHF
few . TRBJ2-7 TRBV7-7 TGTGCCAGCAGCTTTAGACGGCAGAAGGACGAGCAGTACTTC CASSFRRQKDEQYF
. TRBD2 TRBJ2-1 TRBV28 TGTGCCAGCAGTTTTGCCCTGGGACTAGCGGGGGCCAATGAGCAGTTCTTC CASSFALGLAGANEQFF
many . TRBJ1-5 TRBV12-3/TRBV12-4 TGTGCCAGCAGTTTAGGTGGGGGCAGGGCCCAGCCCCAGCATTTT CASSLGGGRAQPQHF
. TRBD1 TRBJ2-1 TRBV5-1 TGCGCCAGCAGCTTTGAGACAGGGAAATACAATGAGCAGTTCTTC CASSFETGKYNEQFF
. TRBD2 TRBJ2-5 TRBV29-1 TGCAGCGGTAGCGGGGGGGACGTCGGGGAGACCCAGTACTTC CSGSGGDVGETQYF
. . TRBJ2-7 TRBV20-1 TGCAGTGCTAGACCCAACGGGGACAACTACGAGCAGTACTTC CSARPNGDNYEQYF
few TRBD2 TRBJ2-3 TRBV7-8 TGTGCCAGCACTAAACTAGCGGGGGCTGGAGATACGCAGTATTTT CASTKLAGAGDTQYF
many TRBD2 TRBJ2-1 TRBV12-3/TRBV12-4 TGTGCCAGCAGTTTCGGGGGGTATGACAATGAGCAGTTCTTC CASSFGGYDNEQFF
few TRBD2 TRBJ2-1 TRBV19 TGTGCCAGTACCTGGGCTAGCGGGAGCAACAATGAGCAGTTCTTC CASTWASGSNNEQFF
many . TRBJ1-1 TRBV12-3/TRBV12-4 TGTGCCAGCAGTTTAGCGTACAGGGCCACTGAAGCTTTCTTT CASSLAYRATEAFF
. TRBD2 TRBJ2-1 TRBV5-8 TGTGCCAGCAGCTTACGGGAGGGCGAAATCAATGAGCAGTTCTTC CASSLREGEINEQFF
. TRBD1 TRBJ2-5 TRBV18 TGTGCCAGCTCACCCCAGATCCGACAGGGTGCCCGGGAGACCCAGTACTTC CASSPQIRQGARETQYF
. TRBD1 TRBJ1-5 TRBV19 TGTGCCAGTAGCTACGCGGGACAGAGCAATCAGCCCCAGCATTTT CASSYAGQSNQPQHF
many . TRBJ2-5 TRBV12-3/TRBV12-4 TGTGCCAGCAGTTTTGGGGAGACCCAGTACTTC CASSFGETQYF
few . TRBJ1-2 TRBV15 TGTGCCACCAGCCCTTACACGGGGACAAGGGATGGCTACACCTTC CATSPYTGTRDGYTF
. . TRBJ1-2 TRBV4-1 TGCGCCAGCAGCCAAGATTTGCGTTCTTTTGGGCAGGTTAGTGGCTACACCTTC CASSQDLRSFGQVSGYTF
few . TRBJ2-5 TRBV10-3 TGTGCCATCAAAAATACAGGCCCCCAAGAGACCCAGTACTTC CAIKNTGPQETQYF
. . TRBJ1-2 TRBV12-3/TRBV12-4 TGTGCCAGTGCTCAGGGCGCGGACTATGGCTACACCTTC CASAQGADYGYTF
few TRBD2 TRBJ2-5 TRBV18 TGTGCCAGCTCACCACGGACTAGCGGGAGGCCGGAGACCCAGTACTTC CASSPRTSGRPETQYF
few TRBD2 TRBJ2-7 TRBV4-1 TGCGCCAGCAGCCAGGTAGTGACTAGCGCAACCTACGAGCAGTACTTC CASSQVVTSATYEQYF
few TRBD2 TRBJ2-7 TRBV6-2/TRBV6-3 TGTGCCAGCAGTCCTATGGAACTAGCGGGACGCAACGAGCAGTACTTC CASSPMELAGRNEQYF
. . TRBJ2-7 TRBV29-1 TGCAGCGCTACCGGGACGTTCGCCTACGAGCAGTACTTC CSATGTFAYEQYF
. TRBD2 TRBJ2-2 TRBV19 TGTGCCAGTAGTATAGCGGGAGGGCCGAGAAAAACCGGGGAGCTGTTTTTT CASSIAGGPRKTGELFF
few . TRBJ1-6 TRBV5-1 TGCGCCAGCAGCCCGGCCGGGAGCTCCTATAATTCACCCCTCCACTTT CASSPAGSSYNSPLHF
. . TRBJ2-5 TRBV10-3 TGTGCCATCAGTGATGGGGGGGGCAGAGAGACCCAGTACTTC CAISDGGGRETQYF
. . TRBJ1-2 TRBV5-4 TGTGCCAGCAGCTTTAGGACAGCGACTGGCTATGGCTACACCTTC CASSFRTATGYGYTF
. . TRBJ1-5 TRBV4-2 TGTGCCAGCAGCCAAGACCGGGGAAGAAATCAGCCCCAGCATTTT CASSQDRGRNQPQHF
many TRBD2 TRBJ2-1 TRBV5-1 TGCGCCAGCAGCTCCTCTGCTAGCGGGAGTAGCACAAGCTCCTACAATGAGCAGTTCTTC CASSSSASGSSTSSYNEQFF
few . TRBJ2-2 TRBV20-1 TGCTGTGCTAGAGATGGGAGCGTGGCAAACACCGGGGAGCTGTTTTTT CCARDGSVANTGELFF
few . TRBJ2-1 TRBV16 TGTGCCAGCAGCCAAACCCTGGGTTTAGCGTCAGAGCAGTTCTTC CASSQTLGLASEQFF
many TRBD2 TRBJ2-5 TRBV7-3 TGTGCCAGCAGCTTAGTTAGCGGGGGACAAGAGACCCAGTACTTC CASSLVSGGQETQYF
. . TRBJ2-3 TRBV6-5 TGTGCCAGCAGTTACAGGGCGTTCACAGATACGCAGTATTTT CASSYRAFTDTQYF
. TRBD1 TRBJ2-5 TRBV6-1 TGTGCCAGCAGTGACTGGACAGGGGTCCTCCAAGAGACCCAGTACTTC CASSDWTGVLQETQYF
few TRBD2 TRBJ2-3 TRBV5-1 TGCGCCAGCACTCGGGGGGAGAGCACAGATACGCAGTATTTT CASTRGESTDTQYF
. . TRBJ2-7 TRBV2 TGTGCCAGCAGTGATGTTTATGGGGACACCAACTCCTACGAGCAGTACTTC CASSDVYGDTNSYEQYF
. . TRBJ2-1 TRBV10-3 TGTGCCATCAAAAATGACGGGGGAGGATACAATGAGCAGTTCTTC CAIKNDGGGYNEQFF
. TRBD1 TRBJ1-2 TRBV5-1 TGCGCCAGCAGCTTGTGGCCAGGGGGCGATGGCTACACCTTC CASSLWPGGDGYTF
few TRBD1 TRBJ2-3 TRBV9 TGTGCCAGCAGCATTCGGACAGGGAGCACAGATACGCAGTATTTT CASSIRTGSTDTQYF
. . TRBJ1-1 TRBV7-2 TGTGCCAGCAGCTGGGGGGAGCCCTTTATCTTT CASSWGEPFIF
. TRBD2 TRBJ2-2 TRBV10-3 TGTGCCATCAGTGCCGGGAGGGCGAACACCGGGGAGCTGTTTTTT CAISAGRANTGELFF
. . TRBJ2-1 TRBV25-1 TGTGCCAGCAGTGAATCCGATAAGGGGGAGTTCTTC CASSESDKGEFF
few . TRBJ1-2 TRBV5-1 TGCGCCAGCAGCTTCGGGTCTAACACTAACTATGGCTACACCTTC CASSFGSNTNYGYTF
few . TRBJ2-7 TRBV18 TGTGCCAGCTCCCCCTATCAAGGGGACTCCTACGAGCAGTACTTC CASSPYQGDSYEQYF
few . TRBJ2-3 TRBV11-2 TGTGCCAGCAGCCTCTCATCCAGGGGTGGAGGCACAGATACGCAGTATTTT CASSLSSRGGGTDTQYF
. . TRBJ1-2 TRBV19 TGTGCCAGTAGTATTCACGGGAACTATGGCTACACCTTC CASSIHGNYGYTF
. . TRBJ2-4 TRBV4-1 TGCGCCAGCAGCCACGGAACACAGGGAGGCTCCGGAAAAAACATTCAGTACTTC CASSHGTQGGSGKNIQYF
. . TRBJ1-6 TRBV6-4 TGTGCCAGCAGCGCGTCCAGCTCCTATAATTCACCCCTCCACTTT CASSASSSYNSPLHF
many . TRBJ2-1 TRBV29-1 TGCAGCGCTCCCCTTAACAATGAGCAGTTCTTC CSAPLNNEQFF
few . TRBJ1-2 TRBV7-9 TGTGCCAGCAGCTTAGCTTTAGCTGGCTACACCTTC CASSLALAGYTF
few . TRBJ2-1 TRBV2 TGTGCCAGCTACCCCCCCCCGCGGCGGGACAATGAGCAGTTCTTC CASYPPPRRDNEQFF
many . TRBJ1-5 TRBV7-2 TGTGCCAGCAGCTTAGCGATTACAGGGCGGCAGCCCCAGCATTTT CASSLAITGRQPQHF